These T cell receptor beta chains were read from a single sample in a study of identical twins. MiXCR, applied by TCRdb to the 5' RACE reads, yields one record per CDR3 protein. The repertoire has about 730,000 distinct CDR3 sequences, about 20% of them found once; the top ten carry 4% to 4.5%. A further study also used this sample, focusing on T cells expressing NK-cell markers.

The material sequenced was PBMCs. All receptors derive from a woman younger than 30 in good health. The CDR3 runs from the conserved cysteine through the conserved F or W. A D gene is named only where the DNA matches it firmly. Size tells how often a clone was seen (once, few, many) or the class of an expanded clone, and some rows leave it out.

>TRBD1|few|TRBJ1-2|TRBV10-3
CAISESTGQGYSNYGYTF
TGTGCCATCAGTGAGTCGACGGGACAGGGTTATTCTAACTATGGCTACACCTTC
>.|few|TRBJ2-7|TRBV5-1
CASSLGPGGLNEQYF
TGCGCCAGCAGCTTGGGGCCCGGGGGCTTGAACGAGCAGTACTTC
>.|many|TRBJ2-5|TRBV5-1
CASSRDNQETQYF
TGTGCCAGCAGTCGGGACAACCAAGAGACCCAGTACTTC
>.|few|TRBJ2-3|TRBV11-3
CASSPRGVDTQYF
TGTGCCAGCAGCCCGAGAGGGGTGGATACGCAGTATTTT
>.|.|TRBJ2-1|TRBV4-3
CASSQERRSRGRENEQFF
TGCGCCAGCAGCCAAGAAAGAAGGAGCAGGGGAAGGGAAAATGAGCAGTTCTTC
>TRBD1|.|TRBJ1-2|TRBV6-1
CASSIWTGDYGYTF
TGTGCCAGCAGTATCTGGACAGGGGACTATGGCTACACCTTC
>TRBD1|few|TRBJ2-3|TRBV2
CASSELQGARGTQYF
TGTGCCAGCAGTGAATTGCAGGGGGCCCGGGGTACGCAGTATTTT
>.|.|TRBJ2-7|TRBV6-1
CASRQKTLGEQYF
TGTGCCAGCAGACAGAAGACCTTAGGCGAGCAGTACTTC
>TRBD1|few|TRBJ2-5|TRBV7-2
CASSLVTGDRETQYF
TGTGCCAGCAGCTTAGTGACAGGGGATAGAGAGACCCAGTACTTC
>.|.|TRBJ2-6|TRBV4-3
CASSASQGSGANVLTF
TGCGCCAGCAGTGCCTCTCAAGGCTCTGGGGCCAACGTCCTGACTTTC
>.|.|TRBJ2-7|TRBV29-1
CSVEGGMAYEQYF
TGCAGCGTCGAAGGGGGAATGGCCTACGAGCAGTACTTC
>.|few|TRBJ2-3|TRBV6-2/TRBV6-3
CASRARVSDTQYF
TGTGCCAGCAGGGCACGGGTTAGCGATACGCAGTATTTT